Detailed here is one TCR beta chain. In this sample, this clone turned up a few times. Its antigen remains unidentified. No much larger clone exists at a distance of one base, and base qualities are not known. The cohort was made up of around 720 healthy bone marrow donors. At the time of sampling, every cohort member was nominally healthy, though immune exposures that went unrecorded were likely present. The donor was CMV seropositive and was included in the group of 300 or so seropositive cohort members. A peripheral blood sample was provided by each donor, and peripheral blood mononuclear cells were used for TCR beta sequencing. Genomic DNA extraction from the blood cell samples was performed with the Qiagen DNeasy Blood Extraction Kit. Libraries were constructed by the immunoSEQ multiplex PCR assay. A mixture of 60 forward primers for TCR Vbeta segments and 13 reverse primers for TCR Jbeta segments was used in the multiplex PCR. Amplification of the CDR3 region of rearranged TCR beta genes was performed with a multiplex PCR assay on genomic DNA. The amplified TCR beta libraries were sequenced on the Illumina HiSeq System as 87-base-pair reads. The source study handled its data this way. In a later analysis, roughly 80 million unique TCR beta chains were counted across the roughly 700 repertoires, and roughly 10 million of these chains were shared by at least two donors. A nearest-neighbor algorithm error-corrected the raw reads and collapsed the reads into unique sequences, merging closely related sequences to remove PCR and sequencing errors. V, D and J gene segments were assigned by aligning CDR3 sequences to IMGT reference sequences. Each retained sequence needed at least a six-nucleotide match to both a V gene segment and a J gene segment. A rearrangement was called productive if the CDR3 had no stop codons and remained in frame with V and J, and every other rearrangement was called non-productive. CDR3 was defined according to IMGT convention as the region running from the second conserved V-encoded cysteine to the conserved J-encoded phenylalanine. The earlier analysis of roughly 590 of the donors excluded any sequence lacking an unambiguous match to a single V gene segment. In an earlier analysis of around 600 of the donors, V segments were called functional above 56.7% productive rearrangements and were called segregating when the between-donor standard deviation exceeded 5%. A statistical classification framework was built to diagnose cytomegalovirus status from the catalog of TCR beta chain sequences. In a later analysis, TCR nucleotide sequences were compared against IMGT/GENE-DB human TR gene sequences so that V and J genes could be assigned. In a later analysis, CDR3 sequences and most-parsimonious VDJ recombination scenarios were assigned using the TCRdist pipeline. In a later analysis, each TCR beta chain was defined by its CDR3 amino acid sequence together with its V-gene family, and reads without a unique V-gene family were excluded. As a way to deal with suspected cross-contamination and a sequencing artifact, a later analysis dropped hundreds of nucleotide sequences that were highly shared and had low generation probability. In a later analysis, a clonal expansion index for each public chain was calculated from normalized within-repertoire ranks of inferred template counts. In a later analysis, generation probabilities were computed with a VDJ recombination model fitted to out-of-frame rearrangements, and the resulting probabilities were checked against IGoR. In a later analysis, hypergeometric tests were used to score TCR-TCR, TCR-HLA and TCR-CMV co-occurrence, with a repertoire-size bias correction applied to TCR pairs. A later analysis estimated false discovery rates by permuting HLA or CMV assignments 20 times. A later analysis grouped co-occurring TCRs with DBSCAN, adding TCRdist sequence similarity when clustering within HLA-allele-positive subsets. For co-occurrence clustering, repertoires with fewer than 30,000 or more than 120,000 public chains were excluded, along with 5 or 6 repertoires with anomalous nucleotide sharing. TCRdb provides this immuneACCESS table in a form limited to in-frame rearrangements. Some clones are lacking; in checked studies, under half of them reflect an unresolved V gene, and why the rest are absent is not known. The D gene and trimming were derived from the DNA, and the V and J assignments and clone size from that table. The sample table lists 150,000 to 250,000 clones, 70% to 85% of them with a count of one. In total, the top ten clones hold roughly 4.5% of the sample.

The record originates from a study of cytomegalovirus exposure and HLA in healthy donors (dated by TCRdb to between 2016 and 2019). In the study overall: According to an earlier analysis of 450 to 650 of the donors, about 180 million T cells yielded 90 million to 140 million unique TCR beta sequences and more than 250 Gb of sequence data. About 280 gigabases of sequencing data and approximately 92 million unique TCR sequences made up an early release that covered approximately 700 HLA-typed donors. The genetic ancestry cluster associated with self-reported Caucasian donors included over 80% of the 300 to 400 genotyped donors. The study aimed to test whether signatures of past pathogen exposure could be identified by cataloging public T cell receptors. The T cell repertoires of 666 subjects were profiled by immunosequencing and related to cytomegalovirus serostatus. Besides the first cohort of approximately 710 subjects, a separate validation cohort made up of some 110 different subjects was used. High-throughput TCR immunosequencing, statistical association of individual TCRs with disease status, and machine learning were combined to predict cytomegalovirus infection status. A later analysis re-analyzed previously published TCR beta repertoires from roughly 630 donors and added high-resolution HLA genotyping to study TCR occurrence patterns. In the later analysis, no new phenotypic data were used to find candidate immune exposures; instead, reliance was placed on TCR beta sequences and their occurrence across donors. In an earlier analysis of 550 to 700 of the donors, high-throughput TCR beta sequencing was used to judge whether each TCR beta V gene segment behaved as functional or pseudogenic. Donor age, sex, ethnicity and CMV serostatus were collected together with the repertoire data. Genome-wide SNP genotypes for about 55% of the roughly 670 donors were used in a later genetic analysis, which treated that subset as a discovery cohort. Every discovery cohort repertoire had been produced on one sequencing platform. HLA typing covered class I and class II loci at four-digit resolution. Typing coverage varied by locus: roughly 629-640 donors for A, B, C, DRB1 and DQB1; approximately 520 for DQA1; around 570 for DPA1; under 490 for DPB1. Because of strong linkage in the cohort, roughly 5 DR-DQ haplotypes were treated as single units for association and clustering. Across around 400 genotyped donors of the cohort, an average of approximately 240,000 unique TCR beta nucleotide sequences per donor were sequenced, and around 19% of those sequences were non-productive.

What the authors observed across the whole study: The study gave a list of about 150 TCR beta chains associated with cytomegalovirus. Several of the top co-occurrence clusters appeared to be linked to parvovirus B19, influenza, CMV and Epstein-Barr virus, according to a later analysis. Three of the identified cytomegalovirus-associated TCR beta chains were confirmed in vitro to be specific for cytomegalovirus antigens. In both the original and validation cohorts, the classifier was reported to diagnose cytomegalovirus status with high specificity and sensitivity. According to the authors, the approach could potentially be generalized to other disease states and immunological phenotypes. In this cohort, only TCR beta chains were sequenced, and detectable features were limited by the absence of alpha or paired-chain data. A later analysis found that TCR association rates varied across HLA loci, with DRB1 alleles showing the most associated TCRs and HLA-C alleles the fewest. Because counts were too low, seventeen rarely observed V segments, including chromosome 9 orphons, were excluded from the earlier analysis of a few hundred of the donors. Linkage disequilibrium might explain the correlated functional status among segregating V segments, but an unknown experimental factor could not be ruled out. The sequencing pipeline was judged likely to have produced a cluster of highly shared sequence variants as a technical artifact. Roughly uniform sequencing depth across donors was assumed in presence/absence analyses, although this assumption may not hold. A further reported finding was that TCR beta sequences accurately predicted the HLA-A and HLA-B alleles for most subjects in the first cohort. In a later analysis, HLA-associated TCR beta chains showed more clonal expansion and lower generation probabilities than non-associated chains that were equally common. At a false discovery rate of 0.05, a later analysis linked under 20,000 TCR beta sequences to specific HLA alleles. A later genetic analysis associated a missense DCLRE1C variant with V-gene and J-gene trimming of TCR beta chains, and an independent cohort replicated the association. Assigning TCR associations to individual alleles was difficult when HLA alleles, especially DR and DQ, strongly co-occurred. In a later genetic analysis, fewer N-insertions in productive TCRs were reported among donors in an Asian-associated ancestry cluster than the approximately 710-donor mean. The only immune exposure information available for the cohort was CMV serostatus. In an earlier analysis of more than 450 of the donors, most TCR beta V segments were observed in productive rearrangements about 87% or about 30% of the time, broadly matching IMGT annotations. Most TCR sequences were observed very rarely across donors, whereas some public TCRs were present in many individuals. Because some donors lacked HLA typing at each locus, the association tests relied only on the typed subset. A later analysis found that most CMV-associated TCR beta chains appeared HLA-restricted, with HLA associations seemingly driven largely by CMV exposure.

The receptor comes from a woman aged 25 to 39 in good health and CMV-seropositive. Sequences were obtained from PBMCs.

The sequenced DNA: TGCGCCAGCAGTCACCCGACTCGCAAACCCACAGATACGCAGTATTTT. This yields the protein CASSHPTRKPTDTQYF. The rearrangement combines TRBV4-1 with TRBJ2-3, with the D gene uncertain. Deletion took 6 bases off V and 2 bases off J, with a span of 18 bases between the germline ends. Taken from the germline V gene, the CDR1 and CDR2 loops are MGHRA and YSYEKL. The CDR3 measures 16 amino acids from cysteine to phenylalanine. Solely the CDR3 DNA is kept, with 48 bases framed from the first base.